What follows are 26 T cell receptor beta chains derived from one specimen sequenced in a study of T cells in localized non-small cell lung cancer. TCRdb's copy holds only in-frame clones and misses some; the assay was immunoSEQ multiplex PCR. The sample holds over 2,000 clones, about 20% seen once. The sample consisted of normal lung tissue next to the tumor, taken before any cancer treatment. The source is a woman aged 35-75 years with stage I lung adenocarcinoma.

This chain links TRBV6-8 with TRBJ2-1; 9 nucleotides agree with TRBD2. With V trimmed by 10 bases and J by 4 bases, 14 bases remained unmatched. Germline V lookup: CDR1 MNHGY, CDR2 SAAAGT. The CDR3 loop spans 16 amino acids. Here the CDR3 reads CATQGLAGTLYNEQFF. In DNA, the CDR3 is TGTGCCACCCAGGGGCTAGCGGGGACCCTTTACAATGAGCAGTTCTTC.

By share, this clone counts as medium-sized. The chain couples TRBV4-1 to TRBJ2-7; no clear D. The CDR3 contains 14 residues. Trimming took 4 bases from V and 3 from J, leaving 13 bases between them. CDR1 is MGHRA and CDR2 is YSYEKL in the germline V gene. The CDR3 loop reads CASSRSEGVYEQYF. For the CDR3, the DNA is TGCGCCAGCAGCCGCTCCGAAGGTGTCTACGAGCAGTACTTC.

Judged by abundance, this clone is large. Other DNA sequences from this sample encode an identical CDR3 as well. J is TRBJ2-3 and V is TRBV11-3; D tentatively fits TRBD1 or TRBD2 (6 bases each). There are 15 residues in the CDR3. V lost 3 bases and J lost 0, with 10 bases in between. Per germline, CDR1 SGHNT and CDR2 YENEEA. CDR3 DNA: TGTGCCAGCAGCTTCGGGGGCAGAAGCACAGATACGCAGTATTTT. Its protein product is CASSFGGRSTDTQYF.

The V gene is TRBV23-1, the J gene TRBJ2-3; the D is unclear. TRBV23-1 is given ORF status, its function remaining uncertain. The CDR3 runs to 13 residues. V lost 5 bases, J lost 0 bases, and 6 bases lay in between. CDR3 DNA: TGCGCCAGCAGTAAGGAGAGCACAGATACGCAGTATTTT. Its translation is CASSKESTDTQYF.

The chain uses TRBV6-8 and TRBJ1-2; TRBD1 matches 11 bases. J was trimmed by 11 bases and V by 6 bases; bases with no gene match: 11. There are 14 residues in the CDR3. Germline values: CDR1 MNHGY, CDR2 SAAAGT. In DNA, the CDR3 is TGTGCCAGCAGCCCTGGCCGGGACAGGGGGAGTTACACCTTC. Translation: CASSPGRDRGSYTF.

This clone was counted a few times. This chain uses TRBV28 with TRBJ1-2, with D possibly matching TRBD1 (6 bases). The CDR3 extends over 12 amino acids. Trimming pared 11 bases from V and 1 base from J, leaving 11 bases between. Germline V CDR1 and CDR2: MDHEN, SYDVKM. CDR3 nucleotide sequence: TGTGCCGCCTCAGGGGTTAACTATGGCTACACCTTC. Translated: CAASGVNYGYTF.

V and J are TRBV28 and TRBJ1-3; a weak D match, TRBD1 (6 bases). The V gene lost 7 bases and the J gene lost 4 bases, with 17 bases spanning the gap. The CDR3 contains 15 residues. Germline V gene data show CDR1 as MDHEN and CDR2 as SYDVKM. CDR3 in amino acids: CASTLPGVGGNTIYF. CDR3 DNA: TGTGCCAGCACCCTCCCAGGGGTGGGAGGAAACACCATATATTTT.

This clone was picked up a small number of times. V is TRBV7-7 and J is TRBJ1-6; D possibly corresponds to TRBD1 (6 bases). Germline CDR1 reads SSHAT; CDR2 reads FNYEAQ (reference sequence). The germline V and J ends were trimmed by 2 bases and 7 bases, with 12 bases remaining between them. CDR3 length: 15 residues. The CDR3 region has the DNA TGTGCCAGCAGCTTAAGCACAGGGTCCAATTCACCCCTCCACTTT. The encoded protein is CASSLSTGSNSPLHF.

This clone was found a few times. The rearrangement uses TRBV6-8 and TRBJ2-2; D is unresolved. Germline V CDR1 and CDR2: MNHGY, SAAAGT. V was cut by 2 bases and J by 5 bases, with 6 bases left in between. The CDR3 has 13 residues. CDR3 in DNA: TGTGCCAGCAGTTACGACGGGACCGGGGAGCTGTTTTTT. It is translated as CASSYDGTGELFF.

The V gene is TRBV5-1, the J gene TRBJ2-3; D remains ambiguous. Looked up from germline, CDR1 is SGHRS and CDR2 is YFSETQ. Between the trimmed V and J ends, which lost 2 bases and 0 bases, there was a span of 7 bases. The CDR3 totals 14 residues. Written as DNA, the CDR3 is TGCGCCAGCAGCTTCACAGAAAGCACAGATACGCAGTATTTT. This encodes CASSFTESTDTQYF.

This clone is medium-sized in the sample. The J gene is TRBJ2-5, the V gene TRBV6-8, with 7 positions matching TRBD2. Germline trimming cut 6 bases from V and 9 bases from J; bases unmatched to any gene: 7. Germline CDR1 is MNHGY and CDR2 is SAAAGT. The length of the CDR3 is 12 residues. The CDR3 loop is CASSLRGVAQYF. Here the CDR3 DNA reads TGTGCCAGCAGCCTACGGGGGGTGGCCCAGTACTTC.

This clone was detected once. This chain connects TRBV19 to TRBJ2-7; 11 positions agree with TRBD2. CDR1 and CDR2 (germline): LNHDA, SQIVND (reference sequence). The V and J ends lost 5 bases and 2 bases, in that order; junction bases with no gene match: 8. The CDR3 is 16 residues long. The CDR3 is CASSGRTSGPTYEQYF. CDR3 bases: TGTGCCAGTAGTGGCCGGACTAGCGGGCCGACCTACGAGCAGTACTTC.

This clone was found a few times. V gene TRBV10-3 combines with J gene TRBJ1-4; TRBD1 matches at 11 bases. With 2 bases clipped from V and 10 bases from J, the junction kept 6 bases outside the gene matches. Germline V gene lookup returns CDR1 ENHRY and CDR2 SYGVKD. This CDR3 has 15 residues. CDR3: CAISEGGQGAVKLFF. As DNA, the CDR3 is TGTGCCATCAGTGAGGGAGGACAGGGGGCCGTAAAACTGTTTTTT.

The sample holds a few counts of this clone. CDR3 region: CASSPRLAGGPSTQYF. DNA for the CDR3: TGTGCCAGCAGCCCGAGACTAGCGGGAGGGCCGAGTACGCAGTATTTT. The rearrangement uses TRBV11-3 and TRBJ2-3, with 14 positions matching TRBD2. The CDR3 has 16 residues. V trimming: 5 bases; J trimming: 8 bases; junction bases outside the gene matches: 9. CDR1 is SGHNT, CDR2 YENEEA, per germline.

This clone was observed a handful of times. V and J are TRBV30 and TRBJ1-1; D ambiguous. Germline lookup yields CDR1 GTSNPN and CDR2 SVGIG (reference sequence). The germline V and J ends were trimmed by 2 bases and 4 bases, with 11 bases remaining between them. There are 13 residues in the CDR3. The DNA for the CDR3 is TGTGCCTGGAGTCTCCCCCGGGCCACTGAAGCTTTCTTT. It is translated as CAWSLPRATEAFF. The full variable domain, rest sourced from reference TRBV30 and TRBJ1-1, is SQTIHQWPATLVQPVGSPLSLECTVEGTSNPNLYWYRQAAGRGLQLLFYSVGIGQISSEVPQNLSASRPQDRQFILSSKKLLLSDSGFYLCAWSLPRATEAFFGQGTRLTVV.

The chain carries TRBV11-3 and TRBJ2-5; 8 bases are a match to TRBD1. The CDR3 spans 16 residues. In germline, CDR1 is SGHNT, CDR2 YENEEA. Trimming took 5 bases from V and 0 from J; bases not matched to a gene: 8. This CDR3 is CASSPTDREYQETQYF. The DNA of the CDR3 is TGTGCCAGCAGCCCTACGGACAGGGAGTACCAAGAGACCCAGTACTTC.

This chain connects TRBV18 to TRBJ1-3, with 10 nucleotides matching TRBD1. J was trimmed by 8 bases and V by 3 bases; bases with no gene match: 7. From germline, CDR1 is KGHSH and CDR2 LQKENI. This CDR3 is built from 15 residues. CDR3 nucleotides: TGTGCCAGCTCACCGATCCGGGACAGGGGTGACACCATATATTTT. Protein product: CASSPIRDRGDTIYF.

V gene TRBV11-3 combines with J gene TRBJ2-1, with 7 bases lining up with TRBD2. Germline loops: CDR1 SGHNT, CDR2 YENEEA. The CDR3 has 15 residues. V shed 1 base, J shed 8 bases, and the junction held 8 bases outside the gene matches. The CDR3 DNA reads as TGTGCCAGCAGCTTAGTGAGCGGGGAAAGGGATGAGCAGTTCTTC. Residues: CASSLVSGERDEQFF.

This clone was seen a few times. The chain couples TRBV6-8 to TRBJ2-4, with TRBD2 matching 13 bases. Trimming at V came to 0 bases and at J to 1 base, leaving 9 bases not matched to a gene. CDR1 and CDR2 from the germline V gene are MNHGY and SAAAGT. The CDR3 runs 20 residues. CDR3 DNA sequence: TGTGCCAGCAGTTACTCAGCAGGACTAGCGGGAGATGGCGCCAAAAACATTCAGTACTTC. Amino acid sequence: CASSYSAGLAGDGAKNIQYF.

This clone showed up many times. The rearrangement links TRBV11-3 to TRBJ2-6; the D is unclear. Trimming removed 0 bases at V and 4 bases at J, with 4 bases between. Germline lookup yields CDR1 SGHNT and CDR2 YENEEA. The CDR3 spans 14 residues. In nucleotides, the CDR3 is TGTGCCAGCAGCTTAGAACCCGGGGCCAACGTCCTGACTTTC. This gives the protein CASSLEPGANVLTF.

The chain employs TRBV29-1 and TRBJ2-3, with D unclear. The CDR3 covers 12 residues. In germline, CDR1 is SQVTM, CDR2 ANQGSEA. With 6 bases removed from V and 2 bases from J, the gap between germline ends came to 9 bases. This CDR3 reads CSVCEATDTQYF. The CDR3 nucleotides read TGCAGCGTATGCGAAGCCACAGATACGCAGTATTTT.

This clone was observed a few times. The chain employs TRBV11-3 and TRBJ2-6; 7 bases align to TRBD1. Looked up from germline, CDR1 is SGHNT and CDR2 is YENEEA. The CDR3 sequence is 17 residues long. The V segment lost 5 bases and the J segment 2 bases; nucleotides outside the gene matches: 9. CDR3 in DNA: TGTGCCAGCAGCCCGGGACAGAGCCACCCTGGGGCCAACGTCCTGACTTTC. Residues: CASSPGQSHPGANVLTF.

Only a few counts were recorded for this clone. The CDR3 is CASSLTLRTGEHEQFF. CDR3 bases: TGTGCCAGCAGCTTGACTCTGCGGACGGGAGAGCATGAGCAGTTCTTC. This sequence joins TRBV11-3 and TRBJ2-1; TRBD2 is a possible D gene (6 bases). This CDR3 has 16 residues. In germline, CDR1 is SGHNT, CDR2 YENEEA. V gave up 3 bases and J gave up 8 bases, with 20 bases separating them.

This clone turned up a few times. The chain carries TRBV28 and TRBJ1-2; D gene uncertain. V was cut by 2 bases and J by 4 bases, with 5 bases left in between. The germline CDR1 and CDR2 sequences are MDHEN and SYDVKM. The CDR3 covers 12 residues. CDR3 protein: CASSLVGYGYTF. Here the CDR3 DNA reads TGTGCCAGCAGTTTAGTCGGCTATGGCTACACCTTC.

The sample holds a few counts of this clone. In DNA, the CDR3 is TGTGCCAGCAGCTTCCGGGACATAATCACCGGGGAGCTGTTTTTT. Translation: CASSFRDIITGELFF. This chain connects TRBV11-3 to TRBJ2-2; the D gene is possibly TRBD1 (6 bases). V dropped 3 bases and J dropped 4 bases, with 12 bases sitting between them. There are 15 residues in the CDR3. Looked up from germline, CDR1 is SGHNT and CDR2 is YENEEA.

The chain uses TRBV30 and TRBJ2-7, with D hard to call. CDR1 and CDR2 from the germline V gene are GTSNPN and SVGIG (reference sequence). This CDR3 region has 14 residues. Trimming took 0 bases from V and 0 from J, leaving 9 bases between them. CDR3 sequence reads: CAWSVPWSSYEQYF. DNA of the CDR3: TGTGCCTGGAGTGTTCCCTGGAGCTCCTACGAGCAGTACTTC. Complete variable domain (other parts from reference TRBV30 and TRBJ2-7): SQTIHQWPATLVQPVGSPLSLECTVEGTSNPNLYWYRQAAGRGLQLLFYSVGIGQISSEVPQNLSASRPQDRQFILSSKKLLLSDSGFYLCAWSVPWSSYEQYFGPGTRLTVT.